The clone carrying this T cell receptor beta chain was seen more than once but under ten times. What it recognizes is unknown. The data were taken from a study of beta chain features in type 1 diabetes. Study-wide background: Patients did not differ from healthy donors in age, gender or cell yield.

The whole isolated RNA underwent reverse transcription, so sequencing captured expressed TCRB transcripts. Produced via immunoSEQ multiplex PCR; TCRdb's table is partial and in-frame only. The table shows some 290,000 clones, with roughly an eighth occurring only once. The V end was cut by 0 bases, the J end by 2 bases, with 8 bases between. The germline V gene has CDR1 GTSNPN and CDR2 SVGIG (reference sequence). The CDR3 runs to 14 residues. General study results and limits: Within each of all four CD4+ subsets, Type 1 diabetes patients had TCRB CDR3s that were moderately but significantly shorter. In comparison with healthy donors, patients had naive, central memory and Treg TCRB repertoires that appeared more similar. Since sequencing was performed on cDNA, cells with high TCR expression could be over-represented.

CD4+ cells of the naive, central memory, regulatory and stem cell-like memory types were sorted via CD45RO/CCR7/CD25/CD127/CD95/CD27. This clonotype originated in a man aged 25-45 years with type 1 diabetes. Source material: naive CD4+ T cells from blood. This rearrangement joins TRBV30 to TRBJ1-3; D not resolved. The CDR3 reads CAWSVGVAGNTIYF. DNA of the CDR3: TGTGCCTGGAGTGTCGGGGTTGCTGGAAACACCATATATTTT.